The 30 T cell receptor beta chains in this list originate from one sample, sequenced in a study of shared clonotypes between healthy human individuals. Only in-frame clones appear in the TCRdb table, and some are missing; sequencing was by immunoSEQ multiplex PCR. The data show some 470,000 clones, around 80% seen once. Sequenced material: PBMCs. These receptors were obtained from a woman between 40 and 50 years old in good health. Some clones in this sample may be carry-over from other donors' samples.

This chain's CDR3 is CATSKSRGSYEQYF. CDR3 DNA sequence: TGTGCCACCAGCAAATCCCGAGGGAGCTACGAGCAGTACTTC. The genes are TRBV15 and TRBJ2-7, with a weak D call TRBD2 (5 bases). Trimming removed 4 bases from V and 3 bases from J, with 13 bases in between. This CDR3 is 14 amino acids long. From germline, CDR1 is LNHNV and CDR2 YYDKDF (reference sequence).

The rearrangement joins TRBV6-6 to TRBJ2-5; D gene uncertain. Germline V lookup: CDR1 MNHNY, CDR2 SVGAGI (reference sequence). This CDR3 contains 14 residues. Trimming cost V 2 bases and J 1 base, with 8 bases left between them. CDR3 coding DNA: TGTGCCAGCAGTTACCACCAGTCCCAAGAGACCCAGTACTTC. It codes for CASSYHQSQETQYF.

This chain uses TRBV5-6 with TRBJ2-7, with a tentative D call TRBD1 (6 bases). The CDR3 is 14 amino acids. Trimming stripped 2 bases from V and 4 bases from J, with 13 bases between. The germline gives CDR1 SGHDT, CDR2 YYEEEE. The CDR3: CASSFSGTRYEQYF. CDR3 sequence (DNA): TGTGCCAGCAGCTTCTCCGGGACACGTTACGAGCAGTACTTC.

CDR3 in amino acids: CATRGTGGSYEQYF. The CDR3, as DNA: TGTGCCACTCGAGGGACAGGGGGCTCCTACGAGCAGTACTTC. The V gene is TRBV28, the J gene TRBJ2-7; 11 nucleotides align to TRBD1. Losses at the gene ends were 10 bases for V and 0 bases for J; bases not matched to a gene: 5. The CDR3 runs 14 residues. Germline V lookup: CDR1 MDHEN, CDR2 SYDVKM.

Comment on this clone: This may come from a read error, since a much larger clone is one base off. The CDR3: CASRVAGSNEQCF. CDR3 in DNA: TGCGCCAGCCGTGTAGCGGGAAGCAACGAGCAGTGCTTC. The chain couples TRBV10-2 to TRBJ2-7; 8 nucleotides line up with TRBD2. The CDR3 has 13 residues. The V gene's germline CDR1 is WSHSY and CDR2 SAAADI.

The CDR3 region has the DNA TGTGCCAGCAGCCCTCGGTGGGATAGCTCCTACAATGAGCAGTTCTTC. Protein: CASSPRWDSSYNEQFF. This chain connects TRBV7-3 to TRBJ2-1; D gene ambiguous. The ends were cut back, 5 bases at V and 0 bases at J, with 14 bases in the middle. In germline, CDR1 is SGHTA, CDR2 FQGTGA. The CDR3 covers 16 residues.

The chain employs TRBV10-3 and TRBJ2-1, with 11 positions matching TRBD1. Germline lookup yields CDR1 ENHRY and CDR2 SYGVKD. The CDR3 runs to 15 residues. V was clipped by 5 bases and J by 2 bases; unmatched bases: 2. The CDR3 here is CAISPGQGAYNEQFF. CDR3 coding DNA: TGTGCCATCAGTCCGGGACAGGGGGCCTACAATGAGCAGTTCTTC.

The V gene is TRBV5-4, the J gene TRBJ2-5; 12 bases map to TRBD2. Losses at the gene ends were 4 bases for V and 4 bases for J; bases not matched to a gene: 8. Germline values: CDR1 SGHNT, CDR2 YYREEE (reference sequence). This CDR3 spans 16 amino acids. The CDR3 DNA reads as TGTGCCAGCAGCGCGGCGACTAGCGGGAGTGGAGAGACCCAGTACTTC. This codes for CASSAATSGSGETQYF.

The rearrangement uses TRBV7-9 and TRBJ2-2, with 13 bases aligning to TRBD2. In germline, CDR1 is SEHNR, CDR2 FQNEAQ (reference sequence). The CDR3 consists of 17 residues. J lost 4 bases, V lost 2 bases, and 4 bases had no gene match. The CDR3, as DNA: TGTGCCAGCAGCTTACCCGGACTAGCGGGAGTCACCGGGGAGCTGTTTTTT. Residues: CASSLPGLAGVTGELFF.

This chain joins TRBV9 and TRBJ2-1, with 8 bases identical to TRBD2. The CDR3 runs to 14 residues. V was clipped by 2 bases and J by 6 bases; unmatched bases: 4. The germline CDR1 and CDR2 sequences are SGDLS and YYNGEE. The CDR3 nucleotides read TGTGCCAGCAGCGTCTCGGGAGGGCCCAATGAGCAGTTCTTC. It translates to CASSVSGGPNEQFF. Complete variable domain (other parts from reference TRBV9 and TRBJ2-1): DSGVTQTPKHLITATGQRVTLRCSPRSGDLSVYWYQQSLDQGLQFLIQYYNGEERAKGNILERFSAQQFPDLHSELNLSSLELGDSALYFCASSVSGGPNEQFFGPGTRLTVL.

Regarding this clone: A far larger clone differs by one base, so this is likely a read error. The chain couples TRBV5-6 to TRBJ1-1; D is unresolved. Germline values: CDR1 SGHDT, CDR2 YYEEEE. CDR3 length: 11 residues. With 1 base removed from V and 2 bases from J, the gap between germline ends came to 0 bases. The CDR3 DNA sequence: TGTGCCAGCAGCTTGAACACTGAAGCTTTCTTT. It codes for CASSLNTEAFF.

The CDR3: CASRFGTGYYEQYF. The CDR3 bases are TGTGCCAGCAGATTTGGGACAGGGTACTACGAGCAGTACTTC. This chain uses TRBV28 with TRBJ2-7; TRBD1 matches 9 bases. This CDR3 is 14 amino acids long. V lost 6 bases to trimming and J lost 3 bases; unmatched junction nucleotides: 6. CDR1 and CDR2 from the germline V gene are MDHEN and SYDVKM.

CDR3 DNA: TGTGCCAGCAGCCCCGACAGGGCTGGGGCCAACGTCCTGACTTTC. Translation: CASSPDRAGANVLTF. The chain carries TRBV7-9 and TRBJ2-6, with 7 bases that match TRBD1. CDR1 is SEHNR and CDR2 is FQNEAQ in the germline V gene (reference sequence). This CDR3 has 15 residues. The junction had 3 bases not matched to a gene; V was cut back by 5 bases and J by 2 bases.

V and J are TRBV27 and TRBJ2-5, with D maybe TRBD1 (6 bases). Germline CDR1 and CDR2: MNHEY and SMNVEV (reference sequence). The length of the CDR3 is 14 residues. V lost 2 bases and J 1 base, leaving 8 bases between the germline ends. The chain's CDR3 is CASSLRTAQETQYF. CDR3 coding DNA: TGTGCCAGCAGTTTACGGACAGCCCAAGAGACCCAGTACTTC.

This chain uses TRBV18 with TRBJ1-5; 9 nucleotides agree with TRBD1. The germline CDR1 and CDR2 sequences are KGHSH and LQKENI. The CDR3 consists of 16 residues. After removal of 3 bases from V and 0 bases from J, the junction contained 3 bases not matched to a gene. The CDR3 is CASSPGTGSSNQPQHF. The CDR3 DNA is TGTGCCAGCTCACCTGGGACAGGGTCTAGCAATCAGCCCCAGCATTTT.

This clone was found a few times. This chain uses TRBV6-6 with TRBJ2-1; TRBD2 matches at 8 bases. The CDR3 covers 14 residues. Germline loops: CDR1 MNHNY, CDR2 SVGAGI (reference sequence). Unmatched junction bases numbered 3, after V lost 7 bases and J lost 1 base. In DNA, the CDR3 is TGTGCCAGCAACAGCGGGAGTTCCTACAATGAGCAGTTCTTC. Amino acid sequence: CASNSGSSYNEQFF.

This sequence joins TRBV7-7 and TRBJ2-1, with 12 bases identical to TRBD2. Trimming at V came to 5 bases and at J to 4 bases, leaving 6 bases not matched to a gene. Germline V gene lookup returns CDR1 SSHAT and CDR2 FNYEAQ (reference sequence). CDR3 length: 16 amino acids. The CDR3, as DNA: TGTGCCAGCAGCCCCCGGACTAGCGGGGCGTACAATGAGCAGTTCTTC. This translates into CASSPRTSGAYNEQFF. The full variable domain, with the rest looked up from reference TRBV7-7 and TRBJ2-1, is GAGVSQSPRYKVTKRGQDVTLRCDPISSHATLYWYQQALGQGPEFLTYFNYEAQPDKSGLPSDRFSAERPEGSISTLTIQRTEQRDSAMYRCASSPRTSGAYNEQFFGPGTRLTVL.

V and J are TRBV15 and TRBJ2-1; the match to TRBD2 covers 11 bases. The V and J ends lost 2 bases and 4 bases, in that order; junction bases with no gene match: 10. The germline V gene encodes CDR1 LNHNV and CDR2 YYDKDF (reference sequence). This CDR3 comprises 18 residues. Here the CDR3 reads CATSRPPGLAEIYNEQFF. CDR3 nucleotides: TGTGCCACCAGCAGACCTCCGGGACTAGCGGAGATTTACAATGAGCAGTTCTTC. The full variable domain, in which reference TRBV15 and TRBJ2-1 provide the parts outside the CDR3, is DAMVIQNPRYQVTQFGKPVTLSCSQTLNHNVMYWYQQKSSQAPKLLFHYYDKDFNNEADTPDNFQSRRPNTSFCFLDIRSPGLGDTAMYLCATSRPPGLAEIYNEQFFGPGTRLTVL.

The rearrangement links TRBV7-2 to TRBJ2-3, with 14 positions matching TRBD2. The CDR3 has 16 residues. The trim removed 4 bases at V and 4 bases at J, leaving 4 bases unmatched. Germline V gene data show CDR1 as SGHTA and CDR2 as FQGNSA. CDR3 in amino acids: CASSSGLAGAADTQYF. The CDR3 bases are TGTGCCAGCAGCTCGGGACTAGCGGGAGCGGCAGATACGCAGTATTTT. Looking up the rest from reference TRBV7-2 and TRBJ2-3 gives the full variable domain: GAGVSQSPSNKVTEKGKDVELRCDPISGHTALYWYRQSLGQGLEFLIYFQGNSAPDKSGLPSDRFSAERTGGSVSTLTIQRTQQEDSAVYLCASSSGLAGAADTQYFGPGTRLTVL.

Note on this clone: Germline is not matched at one junction end, which may reflect a read error. The chain carries TRBV30 and TRBJ2-5; 13 bases map to TRBD2. Germline loops: CDR1 GTSNPN, CDR2 SVGIG (reference sequence). The CDR3 is 18 residues long. This chain's CDR3 is CAWSVRWGLAGLKEAQYF. The CDR3 region has the DNA TGTGCCTGGAGTGTAAGGTGGGGACTAGCGGGGTTAAAAGAGGCCCAGTACTTC.

This chain joins TRBV7-8 and TRBJ2-7; tentatively, D is TRBD2 (5 bases). Deletions cut 2 bases from V and 2 bases from J, with 10 bases between. Looked up from germline, CDR1 is SGHVS and CDR2 is FQNEAQ. CDR3 length: 14 amino acids. CDR3 amino acids: CASSLTGFPYEQYF. CDR3 nucleotide sequence: TGTGCCAGCAGCTTAACGGGGTTCCCCTACGAGCAGTACTTC.

The gene calls are TRBV4-3 and TRBJ2-6; D may be TRBD2 (5 bases). From germline, CDR1 is LGHNA and CDR2 YSLEER. The CDR3 is 15 amino acids. V gave up 3 bases and J gave up 2 bases, with 8 bases separating them. The CDR3 nucleotides are TGCGCCAGCAGCCAGACTATTACTGGGGCCAACGTCCTGACTTTC. Translation gives CASSQTITGANVLTF.

Comments on this clone: The identical CDR3 is also encoded by other nucleotide sequences in the sample. This chain connects TRBV9 to TRBJ2-3; 9 nucleotides align to TRBD2. J gave up 1 base and V 0 bases, and 3 bases lay outside the gene matches. The CDR3 sequence is 16 residues long. CDR1 and CDR2 from the germline V gene are SGDLS and YYNGEE. The CDR3 sequence is CASSVAAGGGTDTQYF. Here the CDR3 DNA reads TGTGCCAGCAGCGTAGCTGCGGGAGGGGGCACAGATACGCAGTATTTT.

The genes are TRBV11-3 and TRBJ2-5, with D hard to call. Germline lookup yields CDR1 SGHNT and CDR2 YENEEA. The CDR3 is made up of 14 amino acids. Deletions cut 4 bases from V and 1 base from J, with 10 bases between. The CDR3 DNA reads as TGTGCCAGCAGCTCCTACGGGTCCCAAGAGACCCAGTACTTC. Protein: CASSSYGSQETQYF.

The J gene is TRBJ2-3, the V gene TRBV7-8; TRBD2 matches at 10 bases. J was trimmed by 4 bases and V by 8 bases; bases with no gene match: 9. Germline lookup yields CDR1 SGHVS and CDR2 FQNEAQ. This CDR3 has 15 residues. The DNA for the CDR3 is TGTGCCAGCGGCCAGACTAGCGGGCCTCCAGATACGCAGTATTTT. This translates into CASGQTSGPPDTQYF.

This clone was seen a handful of times. A much larger clone lies a single base off, so this may be a read error. Additional DNA sequences in this sample encode the identical CDR3. The genes are TRBV29-1 and TRBJ1-2; D not certain. The germline V gene has CDR1 SQVTM and CDR2 ANQGSEA. The ends were cut back, 8 bases at V and 5 bases at J, with 15 bases in the middle. The CDR3 consists of 12 residues. The CDR3 here is CSPEMVPYGYTF. For the CDR3, the DNA is TGCAGCCCCGAAATGGTCCCATATGGCTACACCTTC.

This clone was detected ten times or more. This chain links TRBV19 with TRBJ1-4; D is possibly TRBD1 (5 bases). The V and J ends lost 6 bases and 4 bases respectively, with 9 bases between them. Per the germline V gene, CDR1 is LNHDA and CDR2 is SQIVND (reference sequence). The CDR3 is 13 residues long. CDR3 loop: CASSGTVNEKLFF. The CDR3, as DNA: TGTGCCAGTAGCGGGACGGTTAATGAAAAACTGTTTTTT.

This chain uses TRBV5-1 with TRBJ2-5; 7 bases agree with TRBD1. From germline, CDR1 is SGHRS and CDR2 YFSETQ. The CDR3 runs 15 residues. V shed 4 bases, J shed 1 base, and the junction held 7 bases outside the gene matches. CDR3 region: CASSATSGGQETQYF. The CDR3, as DNA: TGCGCCAGCAGCGCAACTTCAGGGGGCCAAGAGACCCAGTACTTC.

The chain recombines TRBV28 with TRBJ2-7; TRBD1 or TRBD2 may be the D gene (5 bases each). The V end was cut by 6 bases, the J end by 0 bases, with 12 bases between. This CDR3 is 14 amino acids long. Germline loops: CDR1 MDHEN, CDR2 SYDVKM. This CDR3 is CASRTGTVSYEQYF. The DNA for the CDR3 is TGTGCCAGCAGGACCGGGACGGTCTCCTACGAGCAGTACTTC.

The chain uses TRBV30 and TRBJ1-2, with D perhaps matching TRBD1 (5 bases). Germline assignment: CDR1 GTSNPN and CDR2 SVGIG (reference sequence). The germline V and J ends were trimmed by 3 bases and 4 bases, with 12 bases remaining between them. The CDR3 has 13 residues. The CDR3 sequence is CAWSPGKPYGYTF. Here the CDR3 DNA reads TGTGCCTGGAGCCCAGGGAAACCCTATGGCTACACCTTC.